What follows are 32 T cell receptor beta chains derived from one specimen sequenced in a study of cytomegalovirus exposure and HLA in healthy donors. PCR primers comprised 60 Vbeta and 13 Jbeta primers. The repertoire was sequenced with immunoSEQ multiplex PCR; TCRdb's copy has only in-frame clones and lacks some. In the table there are 160,000 or so clones, approximately 81% of which are singletons. The sequenced sample was PBMCs. These TCRs come from a female donor in good health and CMV-seronegative.

The chain links TRBV29-1 to TRBJ2-3, with 11 positions matching TRBD1. The germline gives CDR1 SQVTM, CDR2 ANQGSEA. The CDR3 is made up of 13 amino acids. V trimming: 6 bases; J trimming: 5 bases; junction bases outside the gene matches: 4. The CDR3 region is CSVGQGAQDTQYF. The CDR3 coding sequence is TGCAGCGTCGGACAGGGGGCGCAAGATACGCAGTATTTT.

This clone has only one observation. The chain recombines TRBV27 with TRBJ2-7, with D unresolved. The germline CDR1 and CDR2 sequences are MNHEY and SMNVEV (reference sequence). Trimming cost V 2 bases and J 5 bases, with 10 bases left between them. This CDR3 comprises 13 residues. CDR3: CASSLASPDEQYF. In DNA, the CDR3 is TGTGCCAGCAGTTTAGCGTCTCCGGACGAGCAGTACTTC.

The V call is TRBV27, the J call TRBJ2-3; D perhaps matches TRBD1 (5 bases). CDR1 and CDR2 (germline): MNHEY, SMNVEV (reference sequence). V lost 3 bases to trimming and J lost 4 bases, with 5 bases between them. The CDR3 is 12 amino acids. CDR3: CASSLTADTQYF. In DNA form, the CDR3 reads TGTGCCAGCAGTTTGACAGCAGATACGCAGTATTTT.

This clone was detected only a few times. V usage is TRBV7-9 and J usage is TRBJ1-1; D is unresolved. V was cut by 1 base and J by 11 bases, with 14 bases left in between. The CDR3 spans 13 residues. Germline loops: CDR1 SEHNR, CDR2 FQNEAQ (reference sequence). As DNA, the CDR3 is TGTGCCAGCAGCTTAGAGGAGCCCGGGTCGGCTTTCTTT. The encoded protein is CASSLEEPGSAFF. The full variable domain, with the rest looked up from reference TRBV7-9 and TRBJ1-1, is DTGVSQNPRHKITKRGQNVTFRCDPISEHNRLYWYRQTLGQGPEFLTYFQNEAQLEKSRLLSDRFSAERPKGSFSTLEIQRTEQGDSAMYLCASSLEEPGSAFFGQGTRLTVV.

This clone has a handful of counts. V is TRBV28 and J is TRBJ2-7; no firm D call. The CDR3 has 11 amino acids. V was trimmed by 6 bases and J by 2 bases, leaving 5 bases between them. The germline CDR1 and CDR2 sequences are MDHEN and SYDVKM. DNA for the CDR3: TGTGCCAGCAGCCTAACCTACGAGCAGTACTTC. It yields the protein CASSLTYEQYF.

This clone came up a few times. The CDR3, as DNA: TGTGCCTGGAGTCCGGGACATTTCTACGAGCAGTACTTC. It specifies CAWSPGHFYEQYF. The V and J genes are TRBV30 and TRBJ2-5; TRBD1 might be the D (6 bases). The end of the DNA aligns better with TRBJ2-7, so the J call may be wrong. CDR1 and CDR2 from the germline V gene are GTSNPN and SVGIG (reference sequence). This CDR3 comprises 13 residues.

The CDR3 DNA is TGCAGCGTTGTTCAGGGGCGCACCTACGAGCAGTACTTC. It translates to CSVVQGRTYEQYF. The V and J genes are TRBV29-1 and TRBJ2-7; weak D call: TRBD1 (6 bases). The V end was cut by 4 bases, the J end by 2 bases, with 12 bases between. Germline V gene data show CDR1 as SQVTM and CDR2 as ANQGSEA. CDR3 length equals 13 residues.

V is TRBV5-1 and J is TRBJ2-1, with D tentatively TRBD2 (5 bases). The V and J ends lost 2 bases and 6 bases respectively, with 6 bases between them. The CDR3 extends over 12 amino acids. Germline loops: CDR1 SGHRS, CDR2 YFSETQ. The chain's CDR3 is CASSFSVNEQFF. The CDR3 region has the DNA TGCGCCAGCAGCTTTAGCGTCAATGAGCAGTTCTTC.

The chain combines TRBV7-3 with TRBJ2-3; 11 nucleotides match TRBD2. The CDR3 is made up of 15 amino acids. The V segment lost 3 bases and the J segment 5 bases; nucleotides outside the gene matches: 4. From germline, CDR1 is SGHTA and CDR2 FQGTGA. The CDR3 is CASSFVAGGRDTQYF. The CDR3 coding sequence is TGTGCCAGCAGCTTCGTAGCGGGGGGGCGAGATACGCAGTATTTT.

The chain links TRBV25-1 to TRBJ2-5; D possibly corresponds to TRBD1 (5 bases). The J call may be in error: the DNA end matches TRBJ2-7 better. This CDR3 region has 13 residues. The germline V gene has CDR1 MGHDK and CDR2 SYGVNS. The CDR3 sequence: CASRHRLAYEQYF. CDR3 DNA: TGTGCCAGCAGACACAGGTTGGCCTACGAGCAGTACTTC.

This CDR3 is CASSSTAGTGDTIYF. CDR3 sequence (DNA): TGTGCCAGCAGCTCGACGGCAGGGACGGGGGACACCATATATTTT. The V and J genes are TRBV7-8 and TRBJ1-3, with D possibly matching TRBD1 (5 bases). V lost 4 bases, J lost 8 bases, and 18 bases lay in between. The germline gives CDR1 SGHVS, CDR2 FQNEAQ. CDR3 length: 15 residues.

This clone was seen only once. The rearrangement joins TRBV6-1 to TRBJ2-7; perhaps TRBD2 as D (6 bases). CDR3 length: 14 amino acids. The ends were cut back, 0 bases at V and 2 bases at J, with 8 bases in the middle. CDR1 and CDR2 (germline): MNHNS, SASEGT. The CDR3 loop is CASSEAGGAYEQYF. The CDR3 DNA follows: TGTGCCAGCAGTGAAGCTGGAGGGGCCTACGAGCAGTACTTC.

This chain links TRBV5-1 with TRBJ1-3, with D unclear. Germline CDR1 and CDR2: SGHRS and YFSETQ. The CDR3 consists of 15 residues. The germline V and J ends were trimmed by 2 bases and 0 bases, with 9 bases remaining between them. In nucleotides, the CDR3 is TGCGCCAGCAGCTTAGACATCTACTCTGGAAACACCATATATTTT. Amino acid sequence: CASSLDIYSGNTIYF.

The chain joins TRBV27 to TRBJ2-1; D is unclear. The V gene lost 0 bases and the J gene lost 5 bases, with 5 bases spanning the gap. The CDR3 is 13 residues long. CDR1 and CDR2 (germline): MNHEY, SMNVEV (reference sequence). As DNA, the CDR3 is TGTGCCAGCAGTTTATCAGCGCACAATGAGCAGTTCTTC. This translates into CASSLSAHNEQFF.

J is TRBJ2-1 and V is TRBV7-2; D might be TRBD1 (6 bases). V was trimmed by 5 bases and J by 4 bases, leaving 12 bases between them. This CDR3 comprises 14 residues. Per germline, CDR1 SGHTA and CDR2 FQGNSA. CDR3 DNA sequence: TGTGCCAGCAGCGATCGCGGACAGTACAATGAGCAGTTCTTC. Protein product: CASSDRGQYNEQFF.

The gene calls are TRBV28 and TRBJ2-7; TRBD1 matches 9 bases. J was trimmed by 4 bases and V by 7 bases; bases with no gene match: 8. The CDR3 is 14 amino acids. The germline CDR1 and CDR2 sequences are MDHEN and SYDVKM. The CDR3 bases are TGTGCCAGCACCTTCGGGACAGGGCTATACGAGCAGTACTTC. It specifies CASTFGTGLYEQYF.

As DNA, the CDR3 is TGTGCCAGCGGCGGGCCTCTGGTCCGAGAGACCCAGTACTTC. It codes for CASGGPLVRETQYF. The V call is TRBV6-6, the J call TRBJ2-5; a weak D match, TRBD2 (5 bases). This CDR3 has 14 amino acids. Germline V gene data show CDR1 as MNHNY and CDR2 as SVGAGI (reference sequence). The germline V and J ends were trimmed by 8 bases and 4 bases, with 17 bases remaining between them.

This chain uses TRBV4-2 with TRBJ2-7, with TRBD2 matching over 11 bases. V shed 0 bases and J 4 bases; nucleotides not matched to a gene: 5. Per the germline V gene, CDR1 is LGHNA and CDR2 is YNFKEQ. This CDR3 region has 16 residues. As DNA, the CDR3 is TGTGCCAGCAGCCAAGATATAGCGGGGGGGCTATACGAGCAGTACTTC. Protein sequence: CASSQDIAGGLYEQYF.

The chain's CDR3 is CAWSVGLAGSYEQYF. The DNA for the CDR3 is TGTGCCTGGAGTGTAGGCCTAGCGGGGTCCTACGAGCAGTACTTC. This rearrangement joins TRBV30 to TRBJ2-5, with 9 bases fitting TRBD2. The tail of the sequence fits TRBJ2-7 better, so the J call may be wrong. CDR3 length: 15 residues. Germline lookup yields CDR1 GTSNPN and CDR2 SVGIG (reference sequence).

The rearrangement joins TRBV11-2 to TRBJ2-7; unclear D gene. CDR3 length: 12 amino acids. V shed 3 bases and J shed 3 bases, with 6 bases lying between them. CDR1 is SGHAT, CDR2 FQNNGV, per germline. The CDR3 region has the DNA TGTGCCAGCAGCTTTGTCAGCTACGAGCAGTACTTC. This sequence encodes CASSFVSYEQYF. The variable domain in full, with the rest retrieved from reference TRBV11-2 and TRBJ2-7, is EAGVAQSPRYKIIEKRQSVAFWCNPISGHATLYWYQQILGQGPKLLIQFQNNGVVDDSQLPKDRFSAERLKGVDSTLKIQPAKLEDSAVYLCASSFVSYEQYFGPGTRLTVT.

The CDR3 is CASKGWGDRYLLAGGPQADTQYF. In DNA form, the CDR3 reads TGTGCCAGTAAGGGGTGGGGAGACAGGTACCTTCTAGCGGGAGGGCCCCAGGCAGATACGCAGTATTTT. The rearrangement joins TRBV19 to TRBJ2-3, with 12 bases identical to TRBD2. Germline V CDR1 and CDR2: LNHDA, SQIVND (reference sequence). CDR3 length: 23 amino acids. V was pared by 7 bases and J by 4 bases, with 30 bases of the junction left unmatched.

Only a few counts were recorded for this clone. This sequence joins TRBV4-2 and TRBJ2-1; D not certain. Germline V gives CDR1 LGHNA, CDR2 YNFKEQ. The CDR3 covers 17 residues. Trimming cost V 0 bases and J 3 bases, with 15 bases left between them. The CDR3 region has the DNA TGTGCCAGCAGCCAAGAGCCGTATTTAGAGAACTACAATGAGCAGTTCTTC. It encodes CASSQEPYLENYNEQFF.

CDR3 DNA sequence: TGTGCCTGGAGTGTACTAAGCCCCGGGGATACGCAGTATTTT. Encoded protein: CAWSVLSPGDTQYF. V and J are TRBV30 and TRBJ2-3, with unresolved D. CDR1 and CDR2 (germline): GTSNPN, SVGIG (reference sequence). There are 14 residues in the CDR3. V was shortened by 0 bases and J by 6 bases, with 13 bases between the two germline ends.

The V gene is TRBV10-1, the J gene TRBJ2-1; 8 bases map to TRBD1. The CDR3 spans 15 residues. Per the germline V gene, CDR1 is WNHNN and CDR2 is SYGVQD (reference sequence). J was trimmed by 2 bases and V by 5 bases; bases with no gene match: 5. CDR3 coding DNA: TGCGCCAGCAGTCGCTACAGGGGGACCTACAATGAGCAGTTCTTC. It codes for CASSRYRGTYNEQFF.

The chain is built from TRBV7-3 and TRBJ1-2; TRBD1 aligns across 8 bases. J lost 4 bases, V lost 5 bases, and 6 bases had no gene match. CDR3 length: 14 amino acids. CDR1 and CDR2 from the germline V gene are SGHTA and FQGTGA. CDR3 loop: CASSPTGGGYGYTF. As DNA, the CDR3 is TGTGCCAGCAGCCCAACAGGGGGAGGCTATGGCTACACCTTC.

This chain joins TRBV9 and TRBJ2-2, with TRBD2 identical over 13 bases. From germline, CDR1 is SGDLS and CDR2 YYNGEE. The length of the CDR3 is 17 residues. The J segment lost 4 bases and the V segment lost 4 bases, leaving 7 bases of the junction unmatched. The CDR3 region has the DNA TGTGCCAGCAGCCCCCCGGGACTAGCGGGACTCACCGGGGAGCTGTTTTTT. Translating gives CASSPPGLAGLTGELFF.

This clone was detected once. The chain's CDR3 is CASSQDGRSYNEQFF. The CDR3 DNA follows: TGCGCCAGCAGCCAAGATGGCCGGAGCTACAATGAGCAGTTCTTC. The chain has TRBV4-3 and TRBJ2-1; D not resolved. The CDR3 loop spans 15 amino acids. CDR1 is LGHNA, CDR2 YSLEER, per germline. V was clipped by 0 bases and J by 3 bases, with 9 bases between them.

The chain carries TRBV21-1 and TRBJ2-2; the DNA was not compared with TRBD1, the D call given in the table. TRBV21-1 is annotated as a pseudogene. CDR3 length: 16 amino acids. The CDR3 here is CASSILPWTFPGELFF. CDR3 DNA sequence: TGTGCCAGCAGCATCCTCCCTTGGACATTCCCCGGGGAGCTGTTTTTT.

This rearrangement joins TRBV28 to TRBJ2-7; perhaps TRBD1 as D (5 bases). The CDR3 runs 14 residues. Per the germline V gene, CDR1 is MDHEN and CDR2 is SYDVKM. V was shortened by 7 bases and J by 4 bases, with 17 bases between the two germline ends. The CDR3 DNA reads TGTGCCAGCACAGGGCACCCCCCCCCTTACGAGCAGTACTTC. It translates to CASTGHPPPYEQYF.

In its sample, this clone was seen a few times. The rearrangement joins TRBV4-1 to TRBJ2-5, with 7 bases identical to TRBD2. V lost 2 bases, J lost 1 base, and 7 bases stayed unmatched. The CDR3 covers 16 residues. Germline values: CDR1 MGHRA, CDR2 YSYEKL. CDR3 in DNA: TGCGCCAGCAGCCAACGGGCGGGGACTATCCAAGAGACCCAGTACTTC. Protein sequence: CASSQRAGTIQETQYF.

The chain employs TRBV7-2 and TRBJ1-1, with 10 bases fitting TRBD1. Germline CDR1 and CDR2: SGHTA and FQGNSA. The CDR3 sequence is 15 residues long. The V and J ends lost 10 bases and 0 bases, in that order; junction bases with no gene match: 8. As DNA, the CDR3 is TGTGCCACCCGGGACAGGGGACCCATGAACACTGAAGCTTTCTTT. Encoded protein: CATRDRGPMNTEAFF.

This clone has more than one count but fewer than ten. The V gene is TRBV9, the J gene TRBJ2-5, with a weak D call TRBD2 (6 bases). Germline-derived CDR1 and CDR2 are SGDLS and YYNGEE. The CDR3 has 14 amino acids. V was shortened by 4 bases and J by 3 bases, with 13 bases between the two germline ends. The CDR3 coding sequence is TGTGCCAGCAGCCCAGAGGGCGGGGAAGAGACCCAGTACTTC. It is translated as CASSPEGGEETQYF. The full variable domain, rest sourced from reference TRBV9 and TRBJ2-5, is DSGVTQTPKHLITATGQRVTLRCSPRSGDLSVYWYQQSLDQGLQFLIQYYNGEERAKGNILERFSAQQFPDLHSELNLSSLELGDSALYFCASSPEGGEETQYFGPGTRLLVL.